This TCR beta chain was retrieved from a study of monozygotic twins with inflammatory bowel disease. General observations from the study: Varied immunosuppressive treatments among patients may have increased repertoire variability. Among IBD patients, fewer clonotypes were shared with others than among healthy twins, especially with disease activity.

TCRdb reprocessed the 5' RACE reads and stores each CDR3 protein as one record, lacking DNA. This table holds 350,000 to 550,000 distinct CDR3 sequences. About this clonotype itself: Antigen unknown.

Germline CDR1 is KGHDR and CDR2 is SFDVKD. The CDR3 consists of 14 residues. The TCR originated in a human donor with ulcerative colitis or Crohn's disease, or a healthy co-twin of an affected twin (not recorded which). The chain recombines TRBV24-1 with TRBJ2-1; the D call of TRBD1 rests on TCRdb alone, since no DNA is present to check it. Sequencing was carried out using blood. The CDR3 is CATSDPLGYNEQFF.